This TCR beta chain was found in a study of yellow fever vaccine responses in identical twins. Study results and caveats: After vaccination, twins' T cell response reportedly seemed partly convergent, partly personalized.

The CDR3 is made up of 15 amino acids. Germline CDR1 SGHAT, CDR2 FQNNGV. V was clipped by 1 base and J by 5 bases, with 11 bases between them. TCRdb re-called the RT-PCR reads through MiXCR, storing one row per CDR3 protein. The table has roughly 1,800 distinct CDR3 sequences, about 88% seen once. For this clonotype: Its antigen is undetermined.

Source: T cells from blood (PBMCs), unsorted or a sorted subset (not recorded which), taken before or after yellow fever vaccination (not recorded which). This sequence originates from a woman younger than 35 who received the yellow fever vaccine. The V and J genes are TRBV11-2 and TRBJ2-2, with D possibly matching TRBD1 (7 bases). Here the CDR3 DNA reads TGTGCCAGCAGCTTAGTTCCAGGGGGGACCGGGGAGCTGTTTTTT. This sequence encodes CASSLVPGGTGELFF.